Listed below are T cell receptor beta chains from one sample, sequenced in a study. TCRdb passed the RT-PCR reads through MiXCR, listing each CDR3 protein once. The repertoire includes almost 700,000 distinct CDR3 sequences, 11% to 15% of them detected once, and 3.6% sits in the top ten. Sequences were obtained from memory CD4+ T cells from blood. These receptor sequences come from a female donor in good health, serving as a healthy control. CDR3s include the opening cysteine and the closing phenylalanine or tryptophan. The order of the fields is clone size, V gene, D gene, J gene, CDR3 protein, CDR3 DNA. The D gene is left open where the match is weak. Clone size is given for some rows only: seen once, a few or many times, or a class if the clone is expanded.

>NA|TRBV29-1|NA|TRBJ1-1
CSGQRGASGDTEAFF
TGCAGCGGCCAGAGGGGCGCTTCCGGGGACACTGAAGCTTTCTTT
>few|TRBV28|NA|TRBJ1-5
CASTIQGEVWQPQHF
TGTGCCAGCACCATACAGGGTGAGGTTTGGCAGCCCCAGCATTTT
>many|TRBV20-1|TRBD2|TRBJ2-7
CSAKLPGLTGEQYF
TGCAGTGCTAAACTTCCGGGACTAACGGGCGAGCAGTACTTC
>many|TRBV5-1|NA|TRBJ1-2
CASSLDDSTYGYTF
TGCGCCAGCAGCTTGGATGACAGCACCTATGGCTACACCTTC
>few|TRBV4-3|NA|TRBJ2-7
CASSRGFQGSRTYEQYF
TGCGCCAGCAGCCGGGGATTTCAGGGGTCTCGCACCTACGAGCAGTACTTC
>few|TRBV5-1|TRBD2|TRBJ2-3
CASSLGMPGGLADTQYF
TGCGCCAGCAGCTTGGGGATGCCGGGAGGGCTCGCAGATACGCAGTATTTT
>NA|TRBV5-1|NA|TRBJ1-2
CASHEGFGYTF
TGCGCCAGCCACGAGGGCTTTGGCTACACCTTC
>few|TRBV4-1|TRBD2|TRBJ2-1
CASSGSSGIYYNEQFF
TGCGCCAGCTCCGGTAGTAGCGGGATCTACTACAATGAGCAGTTCTTC
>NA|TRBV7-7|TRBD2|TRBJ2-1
CASSSGAGVSEQFF
TGTGCTAGCAGCTCTGGAGCGGGAGTAAGTGAGCAGTTCTTC
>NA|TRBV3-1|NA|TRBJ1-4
CASSQTAWKLFF
TGTGCCAGCAGCCAGACAGCCTGGAAACTGTTTTTT
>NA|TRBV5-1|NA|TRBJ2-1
CASSLYNGNNEQFF
TGCGCCAGCAGCTTGTATAACGGTAACAATGAGCAGTTCTTC
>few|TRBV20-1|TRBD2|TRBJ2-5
CSATRLAGAPYQETQYF
TGCAGTGCTACACGACTAGCGGGAGCCCCGTACCAAGAGACCCAGTACTTC
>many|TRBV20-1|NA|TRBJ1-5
CSARDTLAYQPQHF
TGCAGTGCTAGGGACACCCTAGCGTATCAGCCCCAGCATTTT
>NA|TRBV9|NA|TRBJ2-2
CASSGQQGANTGELFF
TGTGCCAGCAGCGGCCAACAGGGCGCGAACACCGGGGAGCTGTTTTTT
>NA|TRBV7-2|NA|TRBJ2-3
CASSYKGLDTQYF
TGTGCCAGCAGCTATAAAGGGTTAGATACGCAGTATTTT
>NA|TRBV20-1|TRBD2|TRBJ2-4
CSARAPSGGKNIQYF
TGCAGTGCTAGAGCTCCTAGCGGAGGGAAAAACATTCAGTACTTC
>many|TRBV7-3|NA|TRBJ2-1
CASSLTGYSYNEQFF
TGTGCCAGCAGCTTAACAGGGTATTCCTACAATGAGCAGTTCTTC
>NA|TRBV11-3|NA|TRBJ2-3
CASSVRLLDTQYF
TGTGCCAGCAGCGTCCGACTCTTAGATACGCAGTATTTT
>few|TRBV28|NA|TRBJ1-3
CASSLGLLSGNTIYF
TGTGCCAGCAGTTTAGGACTGCTCTCTGGAAACACCATATATTTT
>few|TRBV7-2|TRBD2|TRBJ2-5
CASSLNDGRYQETQYF
TGTGCCAGCAGCTTAAACGACGGGAGGTACCAAGAGACCCAGTACTTC
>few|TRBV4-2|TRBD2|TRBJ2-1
CASSQEGRISGRASSYNEQFF
TGTGCCAGCAGCCAAGAAGGTCGGATTAGCGGGAGGGCTAGCTCCTACAATGAGCAGTTCTTC
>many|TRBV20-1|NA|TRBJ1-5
CSATRGTTDQPQHF
TGCAGTGCTACTCGTGGGACTACCGATCAGCCCCAGCATTTT